The rows below give T cell receptor beta chains drawn from one sample of a study of cytomegalovirus exposure and HLA in healthy donors. TCRdb's table, derived via immunoSEQ multiplex PCR, lists solely in-frame clones and lacks some. In the table there are 100,000 or so clones, more than 75% of which are singletons. Sequencing was carried out using PBMCs. These receptors were collected from a woman aged 35 to 49 in good health and CMV-seropositive. The CDR3 runs from the conserved cysteine through the conserved F or W. D genes are given only for firm matches. Clone size is shown for a subset of rows, as once, few, many or a class of expanded clone.

-,TRBV6-5,15,TRBJ2-7,-,CASSYSGNRGYEQYF,TGTGCCAGCAGTTATAGCGGAAATCGGGGCTACGAGCAGTACTTC
TRBD2,TRBV2,15,TRBJ2-2,-,CASVRAGGPNGELFF,TGTGCCAGCGTAAGGGCGGGGGGGCCTAACGGGGAGCTGTTTTTT
-,TRBV5-1,14,TRBJ1-4,-,CASSPGTYNEKLFF,TGCGCCAGCAGCCCGGGGACATATAATGAAAAACTGTTTTTT
TRBD1,TRBV29-1,15,TRBJ1-4,-,CSVGLFGTGNEKLFF,TGCAGCGTGGGGCTCTTTGGGACAGGGAACGAAAAACTGTTTTTT
TRBD1,TRBV29-1,12,TRBJ2-1,-,CSARQGLREQFF,TGCAGCGCCAGACAGGGGTTGCGAGAGCAGTTCTTC
-,TRBV7-8,12,TRBJ2-5,once,CASSLVEETQYF,TGTGCCAGCAGCTTAGTCGAAGAGACCCAGTACTTC
-,TRBV5-1,16,TRBJ1-6,few,CASSLEGGATNSPLHF,TGCGCCAGCAGCTTGGAAGGGGGGGCGACAAATTCACCCCTCCACTTT
TRBD1,TRBV2,15,TRBJ1-1,-,CASSFQGAKNTEAFF,TGTGCCAGCAGTTTTCAGGGGGCCAAGAACACTGAAGCTTTCTTT
TRBD1,TRBV18,15,TRBJ1-1,-,CASSPQGAPGTEAFF,TGTGCCAGCTCACCACAGGGGGCGCCGGGCACTGAAGCTTTCTTT
-,TRBV5-4,16,TRBJ2-5,once,CASSLREAGAGETQYF,TGTGCCAGCAGCTTGAGAGAGGCGGGGGCTGGAGAGACCCAGTACTTC
-,TRBV2,15,TRBJ1-6,-,CASRQGSSYNSPLHF,TGTGCCAGCAGACAGGGTAGCTCCTATAATTCACCCCTCCACTTT
TRBD1,TRBV19,14,TRBJ1-4,-,CASSRTGRREKLFF,TGTGCCAGTAGTAGGACAGGGCGGCGTGAAAAACTGTTTTTT
TRBD1,TRBV27,14,TRBJ2-5,-,CASRPGQRIETQYF,TGTGCCAGCAGACCGGGACAGAGGATTGAGACCCAGTACTTC
TRBD1,TRBV5-6,16,TRBJ2-1,-,CASSRQGAGNYNEQFF,TGTGCCAGCAGTAGGCAGGGGGCGGGAAACTACAATGAGCAGTTCTTC
-,TRBV6-5,15,TRBJ1-6,few,CASSYTYPPEAPLHF,TGTGCCAGCAGTTACACTTACCCTCCTGAGGCACCCCTCCACTTT
TRBD1,TRBV11-1,14,TRBJ1-2,-,CASSSRGPYYGYTF,TGTGCCAGCAGCTCCAGGGGGCCTTACTATGGCTACACCTTC
TRBD1,TRBV2,14,TRBJ1-5,once,CASTGQVSNQPQHF,TGTGCCAGCACTGGACAGGTTAGCAATCAGCCCCAGCATTTT
TRBD1,TRBV18,13,TRBJ2-1,-,CASSSDREAEQFF,TGTGCCAGCTCATCGGACAGGGAAGCTGAGCAGTTCTTC
TRBD1,TRBV6-5,14,TRBJ1-1,many,CASSRQGRNTEAFF,TGTGCCAGCAGCAGACAGGGGCGGAACACTGAAGCTTTCTTT
-,TRBV30,14,TRBJ2-3,-,CAWSPGTGTDTQYF,TGTGCCTGGAGTCCCGGGACTGGAACAGATACGCAGTATTTT
-,TRBV30,13,TRBJ2-1,-,CAWSSGVYNEQFF,TGTGCCTGGAGTTCTGGAGTCTACAATGAGCAGTTCTTC
-,TRBV11-3,10,TRBJ1-1,-,CASANYGDKF,TGTGCCAGCGCCAACTACGGGGACAAATTT
-,TRBV30,14,TRBJ1-1,-,CAWSVQEWYRKAFF,TGTGCCTGGAGTGTACAGGAATGGTACAGGAAAGCTTTCTTT
TRBD1,TRBV2,14,TRBJ2-5,-,CASSVTQGSETQYF,TGTGCCAGCAGTGTCACACAGGGGTCGGAGACCCAGTACTTC
-,TRBV12-5,16,TRBJ1-1,-,CASGLVLTGLPPEAFF,TGTGCTAGTGGTTTGGTACTGACAGGTCTTCCCCCTGAAGCTTTCTTT
TRBD1,TRBV27,15,TRBJ2-7,-,CASRVQGASRYEQYF,TGTGCCAGCAGGGTGCAGGGGGCGTCGAGGTACGAGCAGTACTTC
-,TRBV9,15,TRBJ1-5,few,CASSVGHGPHQPQHF,TGTGCCAGCAGCGTAGGCCATGGCCCCCATCAGCCCCAGCATTTT
-,TRBV25-1,16,TRBJ2-2,-,CASTPTGPRISGELFF,TGTGCCAGCACTCCGACAGGACCAAGAATTAGCGGGGAGCTGTTTTTT
-,TRBV7-9,14,TRBJ1-2,few,CASSLSWATYGYTF,TGTGCCAGCAGTCTCTCGTGGGCTACTTATGGCTACACCTTC
TRBD2,TRBV6-5,15,TRBJ2-1,-,CASRERLAGYNEQFF,TGTGCCAGCAGAGAACGACTAGCGGGGTACAATGAGCAGTTCTTC
TRBD1,TRBV7-8,16,TRBJ1-5,-,CASSLAPGQGNQPQHF,TGTGCCAGCAGCTTAGCACCGGGACAGGGCAATCAGCCCCAGCATTTT
-,TRBV6-5,14,TRBJ1-6,-,CASSFRLDNSPLHF,TGTGCCAGCAGTTTCCGATTAGATAATTCACCCCTCCACTTT
-,TRBV23-1,14,TRBJ2-7,-,CASSQGTATYEQYF,TGCGCCAGCAGCCAAGGGACTGCAACCTACGAGCAGTACTTC
-,TRBV30,12,TRBJ1-5,-,CAWSVLGQPQHF,TGTGCCTGGAGTGTACTAGGGCAGCCCCAGCATTTT
-,TRBV6-5,14,TRBJ2-6,-,CASSYEAGANVLTF,TGTGCCAGCAGTTACGAGGCTGGGGCCAACGTCCTGACTTTC
TRBD2,TRBV30,16,TRBJ2-7,few,CAWSVLVAGSSYEQYF,TGTGCCTGGAGTGTATTGGTAGCGGGGAGCTCCTACGAGCAGTACTTC
TRBD1,TRBV5-1,11,TRBJ1-1,-,CASSRGLEAFF,TGCGCCAGCAGCAGGGGGCTTGAAGCTTTCTTT